The TCR beta chain described here comes from a study of T cell repertoires in cytomegalovirus infection. Overall study context: TCR beta signatures that were public indicated CMV infection and matching HLA type. The study's findings and limits: Carriers of CMV and the relevant HLA type were discriminated by public TCR beta frequency.

TCRdb fed the reads into MiXCR, producing one record per CDR3 protein. Of some 480,000 distinct CDR3 sequences in the sample, 33% were seen once. V lost 2 bases, J lost 0 bases, and 16 bases stayed unmatched. The CDR3 is 19 residues long. Germline V lookup: CDR1 SGHTA, CDR2 FQGNSA. This clonotype occurred many times. Its antigen is as yet unknown. The material was cultured PBMCs, obtained from culture after CMV antigen stimulation. The sequence came from a human donor in good health (CMV status not recorded). Some clones in this sample may be carry-over from other donors' samples. The genes are TRBV7-2 and TRBJ2-7, with TRBD1 identical over 7 bases. The chain's CDR3 is CASSLSLVWDRPSSYEQYF. The CDR3 DNA follows: TGTGCCAGCAGCTTAAGTCTCGTATGGGACAGACCCAGCTCCTACGAGCAGTACTTC.